Presented here are 4 T cell receptor beta chains from one specimen sequenced in a study of OX40 agonist ivuxolimab in advanced cancers. Clones were read by immunoSEQ multiplex PCR, and TCRdb kept only the in-frame ones, dropping some. The sample has 35,000 to 45,000 clones; roughly 90% are singletons. Sequencing used CD4+ or CD8+ T cells sorted from blood, obtained in a trial of the OX40 agonist ivuxolimab. The source of these receptors is an adult with an advanced solid tumor such as melanoma, head and neck, liver or kidney cancer.

This clone showed up just once. The rearrangement links TRBV7-3 to TRBJ2-2; D is unresolved. V shed 11 bases and J shed 6 bases, with 7 bases lying between them. Germline CDR1 SGHTA, CDR2 FQGTGA. The CDR3 is 10 residues long. The CDR3 loop reads CAHDAGELFF. The CDR3 DNA reads TGTGCCCACGATGCCGGGGAGCTGTTTTTT.

The chain is built from TRBV7-2 and TRBJ2-1; D remains ambiguous. This CDR3 region has 16 residues. The germline V and J ends were trimmed by 5 bases and 1 base, with 15 bases remaining between them. Germline lookup yields CDR1 SGHTA and CDR2 FQGNSA. The CDR3 DNA is TGTGCCAGCAGCACTTTCACAGCCTTTTCCTACAATGAGCAGTTCTTC. This gives the protein CASSTFTAFSYNEQFF.

The rearrangement uses TRBV2 and TRBJ1-4, with unresolved D. Germline V gives CDR1 SNHLY, CDR2 FYNNEI. The V and J ends lost 4 bases and 4 bases respectively, with 13 bases between them. The CDR3 extends over 15 amino acids. The CDR3 loop is CASSGLRGNNEKLFF. The CDR3 nucleotides are TGTGCCAGCAGTGGACTCAGAGGAAATAATGAAAAACTGTTTTTT. Filled out from reference TRBV2 and TRBJ1-4, the complete variable domain reads EPEVTQTPSHQVTQMGQEVILRCVPISNHLYFYWYRQILGQKVEFLVSFYNNEISEKSEIFDDQFSVERPDGSNFTLKIRSTKLEDSAMYFCASSGLRGNNEKLFFGSGTQLSVL.

The chain employs TRBV14 and TRBJ2-3; 11 bases align to TRBD2. The CDR3 is 14 residues long. Trimming removed 3 bases from V and 7 bases from J; junction bases left unmatched: 3. The germline V gene encodes CDR1 SGHDN and CDR2 FVKESK. This chain's CDR3 is CASSHTSGSYTQYF. The CDR3 DNA follows: TGTGCCAGCAGCCACACTAGCGGGAGTTATACGCAGTATTTT.